This paragraph reports one TCR beta chain. As yet, its antigen is unknown. What was amplified from RNA transcripts were TCR beta CDR3 regions. Researchers ran a first-round RT-PCR on the TCR CDR3 using the HTBI primer set. TCRdb reanalysed the multiplex PCR reads using MiXCR and keeps one entry per CDR3 protein. The sample records about 600,000 distinct CDR3 sequences, approximately 15% being singletons. Trimming cost V 0 bases and J 0 bases, with 8 bases left between them. CDR1 is SGHDN, CDR2 FVKESK, per germline. This CDR3 is 15 amino acids long. This sample was included in a study of T cells in Graves' hyperthyroidism and ophthalmopathy. The study's findings and limits: In validation, the model predicted ophthalmopathy. These predictions came a median about 6.5 months before onset.

Specimen: blood. The rearrangement uses TRBV14 and TRBJ1-1; D uncertain. The clonotype originates from a woman aged 18-30 years with Graves' ophthalmopathy. CDR3 coding DNA: TGTGCCAGCAGCCAAGAGATCGGGGTGAACACTGAAGCTTTCTTT. Amino acid sequence: CASSQEIGVNTEAFF.